The T cell receptor beta chain described here comes from a study of identical twins. There are 14 residues in the CDR3. J gave up 6 bases and V 4 bases, and 4 bases lay outside the gene matches. This clonotype was observed a few times. TCRdb re-derived calls from the 5' RACE reads in MiXCR, one entry per CDR3 protein. Of hundreds of thousands of distinct CDR3 sequences listed, roughly 8% are singletons. The same specimen was also included in a second study, on yellow fever vaccine responses in identical twins.

This clonotype was obtained from a woman aged 18-29 years in good health. V is TRBV12-3 or TRBV12-4 and J is TRBJ1-4; TRBD1 agrees at 8 bases. The sample was PBMCs. CDR3 sequence (DNA): TGTGCCAGCAGTTCCTCGGACAGGGATGAAAAACTGTTTTTT. Translating gives CASSSSDRDEKLFF.